The rows below give T cell receptor beta chains drawn from one sample of a study of cytomegalovirus exposure and HLA in healthy donors. TCRdb's copy holds only in-frame clones and misses some; the assay was immunoSEQ multiplex PCR. The sample holds 150,000 or so clones, almost 85% seen once. Sequenced material: PBMCs. These receptors all stem from a woman in her 40s in good health and CMV-seronegative. Both conserved end residues are trimmed from each CDR3. The order of the fields is J gene, V gene, CDR3 protein.

TRBJ2-1 TRBV7-6 ASSLAWVGPGGNEQF
TRBJ1-3 TRBV5-1 ASSLGRGSGNTIY
TRBJ2-7 TRBV4-2 ASSQPGLAVTYEQY
TRBJ2-5 TRBV25-1 ASKRAGTFGTEETQY
TRBJ2-1 TRBV11-2 ASSGLAGMINEQF
TRBJ1-5 TRBV7-9 ASSLALGSPQH
TRBJ2-2 TRBV2 ASNGQATGELF
TRBJ1-2 TRBV7-9 ASSLSTKGGLDYGYT
TRBJ1-2 TRBV10-3 AIRGDSDRGYT
TRBJ2-3 TRBV5-4 ASSLADRAITDTQY
TRBJ2-7 TRBV7-9 ASSSPSRGVYEQY
TRBJ2-7 TRBV28 ASSLGGLTIEQY
TRBJ2-2 TRBV7-3 ASSLGRDLTGELF
TRBJ1-4 TRBV4-3 ASSPDPGGDEKLF
TRBJ1-5 TRBV2 ASSGGDSSNQPQH
TRBJ2-7 TRBV2 ASRTQPANEQY
TRBJ2-1 TRBV5-4 ASSPVVANNEQF
TRBJ2-2 TRBV7-9 ASSLPLAGPHTGELF
TRBJ2-7 TRBV5-1 ASSPNPTATYEQY
. TRBV27 ASRQLAGGYEQY
TRBJ1-6 TRBV9 ASSTTHDINSPLH
TRBJ2-7 TRBV6-5 ASSSGLLRQY
TRBJ2-2 TRBV7-2 ASSPLAGVTGELF
TRBJ2-2 TRBV19 ASSILGGNTGELF
TRBJ1-1 TRBV19 ASSIFGNTEAF
TRBJ2-4 TRBV7-3 ASSYGGRTGGRQY
TRBJ2-1 TRBV6-1 ASSEVRDEQF
TRBJ1-5 TRBV7-9 ASSPQGSNQPQH
TRBJ2-1 TRBV28 ASSSTSGADNEQF
TRBJ2-7 TRBV4-2 ASSQDLPSYEQY
TRBJ1-5 TRBV2 ASASPPPGHQNQPQH
TRBJ2-2 TRBV28 ASRQVNTGELF
TRBJ1-5 TRBV19 ASRLGTTGRLKPQH
TRBJ1-5 TRBV2 ASSSPGGQPQH
TRBJ2-7 TRBV7-2 ASSLEHYAYEQY
TRBJ1-5 TRBV10-3 AISQWDAGSQPQH
TRBJ2-3 TRBV15 ATSRDPSGNTDTQY
TRBJ2-1 TRBV5-1 ASSLVGQWEQF
TRBJ2-5 TRBV7-9 ASRKGGGETQY
TRBJ2-1 TRBV4-3 ASSHQARSGTGGGDEQF
TRBJ2-6 TRBV7-8 ASSLEGTSGIFSGANVLT
TRBJ2-7 TRBV4-2 ASSQDSIQRSSYEQY